The 30 T cell receptor beta chains given below trace back to one sample, sequenced in a study of blood T cell repertoires in COVID-19. Method: immunoSEQ multiplex PCR; TCRdb's copy keeps in-frame clones and lacks some. The sample records about 190,000 clones, about four fifths being singletons. Sequenced: peripheral blood. Every receptor here comes from a woman aged 70 to 79 with active or convalescent COVID-19.

The chain employs TRBV6-2 or TRBV6-3 and TRBJ1-1; 7 bases are shared with TRBD1. Trimming removed 4 bases from V and 1 base from J; junction bases left unmatched: 6. The CDR3 covers 15 residues. Germline V gives CDR1 MNHEY, CDR2 SVGEGT. CDR3 bases: TGTGCCAGCAGTTCTCCACAGGGGCAGAACACTGAAGCTTTCTTT. It codes for CASSSPQGQNTEAFF.

This chain uses TRBV5-1 with TRBJ2-2, with 7 bases fitting TRBD1. This CDR3 has 15 amino acids. V shed 2 bases, J shed 5 bases, and the junction held 6 bases outside the gene matches. Germline CDR1 and CDR2: SGHRS and YFSETQ. The CDR3 is CASSLKGAGTGELFF. The CDR3 DNA is TGCGCCAGCAGCTTAAAGGGGGCAGGAACCGGGGAGCTGTTTTTT.

This clone was detected a few times. The chain uses TRBV14 and TRBJ2-5; 7 bases align to TRBD1. CDR1 is SGHDN and CDR2 is FVKESK in the germline V gene. The CDR3 runs to 16 residues. After removal of 1 base from V and 5 bases from J, the junction contained 10 bases not matched to a gene. CDR3 nucleotides: TGTGCCAGCAGCCAAGCGTTCACAGGGGTGCGGGAGACCCAGTACTTC. It specifies CASSQAFTGVRETQYF.

This clone was seen a single time. The chain combines TRBV30 with TRBJ2-6; D is undetermined. This CDR3 comprises 14 residues. Trimming took off 0 bases at V and 1 base at J, with 4 bases between the two ends. CDR1 is GTSNPN, CDR2 SVGIG, per germline (reference sequence). CDR3 sequence: CAWSVGSGANVLTF. CDR3 DNA: TGTGCCTGGAGTGTCGGTTCTGGGGCCAACGTCCTGACTTTC.

The chain recombines TRBV7-9 with TRBJ2-3; 8 bases are shared with TRBD2. The CDR3 length is 17 residues. Germline lookup yields CDR1 SEHNR and CDR2 FQNEAQ (reference sequence). The V gene end was trimmed by 4 bases and the J gene end by 0 bases; junction bases not matched to a gene: 9. The CDR3 DNA reads TGTGCCAGCAGCTCAACGGGAGGGCTGGACAGCACAGATACGCAGTATTTT. This codes for CASSSTGGLDSTDTQYF.

The chain couples TRBV28 to TRBJ2-1; D may be TRBD2 (6 bases). The CDR3 runs to 15 residues. Germline lookup yields CDR1 MDHEN and CDR2 SYDVKM. V lost 3 bases and J lost 4, with 13 bases in between. CDR3 DNA: TGTGCCAGCAGTTTGACTAGTCAAGGATACAATGAGCAGTTCTTC. It specifies CASSLTSQGYNEQFF.

The chain has TRBV7-9 and TRBJ2-7; D not certain. The CDR3 is 11 amino acids. Trimming removed 3 bases from V and 6 bases from J, with 6 bases in between. The germline V gene has CDR1 SEHNR and CDR2 FQNEAQ (reference sequence). The CDR3 here is CASSFSGEQYF. The CDR3 region has the DNA TGTGCCAGCAGCTTTTCAGGCGAGCAGTACTTC.

V and J are TRBV11-2 and TRBJ2-1, with 7 nucleotides matching TRBD2. This CDR3 comprises 15 residues. After removal of 3 bases from V and 9 bases from J, the junction contained 11 bases not matched to a gene. Germline V gives CDR1 SGHAT, CDR2 FQNNGV. The CDR3 reads CASSFSGTTMREQFF. The CDR3 coding sequence is TGTGCCAGCAGCTTCTCCGGGACTACTATGCGTGAGCAGTTCTTC. The whole variable domain, filled in from reference TRBV11-2 and TRBJ2-1, reads EAGVAQSPRYKIIEKRQSVAFWCNPISGHATLYWYQQILGQGPKLLIQFQNNGVVDDSQLPKDRFSAERLKGVDSTLKIQPAKLEDSAVYLCASSFSGTTMREQFFGPGTRLTVL.

The chain has TRBV2 and TRBJ1-2; TRBD1 aligns across 8 bases. Germline CDR1 reads SNHLY; CDR2 reads FYNNEI. CDR3 size: 15 residues. J gave up 0 bases and V 5 bases, and 5 bases lay outside the gene matches. The CDR3 is CASSPQGASNYGYTF. CDR3 nucleotide sequence: TGTGCCAGCAGTCCGCAGGGGGCGTCTAACTATGGCTACACCTTC.

In its sample, this clone was seen once. This rearrangement joins TRBV7-3 to TRBJ2-7; the match to TRBD1 covers 8 bases. V lost 3 bases, J lost 1 base, and 2 bases stayed unmatched. Germline loops: CDR1 SGHTA, CDR2 FQGTGA. The CDR3 contains 14 residues. The CDR3 reads CASSFRGPSYEQYF. As DNA, the CDR3 is TGTGCCAGCAGCTTCAGGGGGCCATCCTACGAGCAGTACTTC.

This sequence joins TRBV6-6 and TRBJ1-5, with D possibly matching TRBD1 (5 bases). V dropped 6 bases and J dropped 0 bases, with 6 bases sitting between them. The CDR3 has 13 amino acids. Germline CDR1 is MNHNY and CDR2 is SVGAGI (reference sequence). The CDR3 protein is CASRTDSNQPQHF. CDR3 nucleotides: TGTGCCAGCAGGACAGATAGCAATCAGCCCCAGCATTTT.

The chain recombines TRBV5-1 with TRBJ2-5; 7 bases map to TRBD2. This CDR3 spans 15 amino acids. J was trimmed by 3 bases and V by 4 bases; bases with no gene match: 9. Germline lookup yields CDR1 SGHRS and CDR2 YFSETQ. The CDR3 bases are TGCGCCAGCAGCCGGACTAGTCCGGTTGAAGAGACCCAGTACTTC. Encoded protein: CASSRTSPVEETQYF.

This chain links TRBV5-1 with TRBJ2-3; D unclear. The V gene lost 7 bases and the J gene lost 2 bases, with 11 bases spanning the gap. The germline V gene has CDR1 SGHRS and CDR2 YFSETQ. The CDR3 consists of 13 residues. The chain's CDR3 is CASVHEYTDTQYF. For the CDR3, the DNA is TGCGCCAGCGTACACGAATACACAGATACGCAGTATTTT.

In this sample, this clone turned up once. The rearrangement links TRBV24-1 to TRBJ1-2, with TRBD1 as a possible D gene (6 bases). V was shortened by 2 bases and J by 8 bases, with 14 bases between the two germline ends. This CDR3 comprises 14 residues. Germline V gene data show CDR1 as KGHDR and CDR2 as SFDVKD. The CDR3 nucleotides are TGTGCCACCAGTGATTCGGGACAATTAGTAGGCTACACCTTC. It specifies CATSDSGQLVGYTF.

The V call is TRBV12-5, the J call TRBJ2-7; D unclear. Per germline, CDR1 LGHNT and CDR2 FRNRAP. The CDR3 consists of 11 residues. V lost 3 bases and J 7 bases, leaving 7 bases between the germline ends. The CDR3 region is CASGFRGEQYF. Here the CDR3 DNA reads TGTGCTAGTGGTTTCCGAGGAGAGCAGTACTTC.

This chain links TRBV5-4 with TRBJ1-5, with D perhaps matching TRBD1 (6 bases). Germline loops: CDR1 SGHNT, CDR2 YYREEE (reference sequence). The V gene lost 0 bases and the J gene lost 4 bases, with 11 bases spanning the gap. This CDR3 spans 15 amino acids. Written as DNA, the CDR3 is TGTGCCAGCAGCTTGGGGGGGCGGATTAATCAGCCCCAGCATTTT. Its protein product is CASSLGGRINQPQHF.

This chain connects TRBV4-1 to TRBJ2-1; TRBD2 agrees at 7 bases. This CDR3 has 17 residues. Trimming at V came to 4 bases and at J to 5 bases, leaving 14 bases not matched to a gene. Germline CDR1 is MGHRA and CDR2 is YSYEKL. Here the CDR3 reads CASSPPGLADKDNEQFF. The CDR3 nucleotides are TGCGCCAGCAGCCCCCCGGGGCTAGCGGATAAGGACAATGAGCAGTTCTTC.

This chain uses TRBV7-8 with TRBJ1-5, with 12 bases aligning to TRBD1. CDR1 SGHVS and CDR2 FQNEAQ come from the germline V gene. This CDR3 is 22 amino acids long. The junction had 17 bases not matched to a gene; V was cut back by 2 bases and J by 0 bases. CDR3 sequence reads: CASSLTQKLLGTGGFSNQPQHF. The CDR3 DNA reads as TGTGCCAGCAGCTTAACACAGAAACTCCTGGGGACAGGGGGCTTTAGCAATCAGCCCCAGCATTTT.

This chain connects TRBV5-5 to TRBJ2-7; 11 bases agree with TRBD1. Trimming removed 0 bases from V and 4 bases from J; junction bases left unmatched: 6. Germline CDR1 and CDR2: SGHKS and YYEKEE (reference sequence). This CDR3 has 16 residues. Here the CDR3 reads CASSLAPGQGVYEQYF. DNA of the CDR3: TGTGCCAGCAGCTTGGCCCCGGGACAGGGGGTTTACGAGCAGTACTTC.

The chain has TRBV28 and TRBJ1-3, with D perhaps matching TRBD1 (5 bases). The germline CDR1 and CDR2 sequences are MDHEN and SYDVKM. The ends were cut back, 7 bases at V and 1 base at J, with 17 bases in the middle. CDR3 length: 16 amino acids. CDR3 protein: CASTDGMGGSGNTIYF. CDR3 nucleotides: TGTGCCAGCACCGACGGAATGGGGGGTTCTGGAAACACCATATATTTT.

Comment on this clone: Different DNA sequences within this sample yield the same CDR3. The chain carries TRBV5-1 and TRBJ2-2; D may be TRBD2 (6 bases). From germline, CDR1 is SGHRS and CDR2 YFSETQ. The length of the CDR3 is 15 residues. The V end lost 0 bases, the J end lost 1 base, and 7 bases lay between the germline ends. The CDR3 DNA follows: TGCGCCAGCAGCTTGGCCGGGGGGAACACCGGGGAGCTGTTTTTT. Translated: CASSLAGGNTGELFF. The entire variable domain, with the rest obtained from reference TRBV5-1 and TRBJ2-2, is as follows: KAGVTQTPRYLIKTRGQQVTLSCSPISGHRSVSWYQQTPGQGLQFLFEYFSETQRNKGNFPGRFSGRQFSNSRSEMNVSTLELGDSALYLCASSLAGGNTGELFFGEGSRLTVL.

This clone was recorded a few times. This sequence joins TRBV15 and TRBJ1-5, with TRBD1 matching 7 bases. Germline loops: CDR1 LNHNV, CDR2 YYDKDF (reference sequence). This CDR3 spans 15 amino acids. Trimming removed 3 bases from V and 0 bases from J; junction bases left unmatched: 2. Here the CDR3 DNA reads TGTGCCACCAGCAGCGGGACAGCTAGCAATCAGCCCCAGCATTTT. It yields the protein CATSSGTASNQPQHF.

CDR3 region: CASSAGQGFTYEQYF. The CDR3 DNA follows: TGTGCCAGCAGTGCGGGACAGGGGTTTACCTACGAGCAGTACTTC. The V and J genes are TRBV6-6 and TRBJ2-7; 10 bases agree with TRBD1. CDR3 length: 15 amino acids. V shed 5 bases, J shed 2 bases, and the junction held 6 bases outside the gene matches. Germline values: CDR1 MNHNY, CDR2 SVGAGI (reference sequence).

This clone has just one count. The rearrangement joins TRBV29-1 to TRBJ1-2, with a tentative D call TRBD1 (6 bases). Between the trimmed V and J ends, which lost 5 bases and 7 bases, there was a span of 14 bases. Looked up from germline, CDR1 is SQVTM and CDR2 is ANQGSEA. This CDR3 is built from 12 residues. DNA for the CDR3: TGCAGCGTTTGGGGAGGGGGTGCTGGCTACACCTTC. This encodes CSVWGGGAGYTF.

The chain is built from TRBV5-1 and TRBJ2-7, with TRBD2 as a possible D gene (6 bases). The CDR3 extends over 13 amino acids. V was shortened by 4 bases and J by 6 bases, with 14 bases between the two germline ends. From germline, CDR1 is SGHRS and CDR2 YFSETQ. The CDR3 nucleotides read TGCGCCAGCAGCCTCAGGGAGGTGGGCGAGCAGTACTTC. Translation: CASSLREVGEQYF.

The chain combines TRBV6-4 with TRBJ1-1; D is uncertain. V lost 6 bases and J lost 11, with 22 bases in between. The germline gives CDR1 MRHNA, CDR2 SNTAGT. The CDR3 is 14 amino acids. The CDR3 sequence is CASREVWGPVGAFF. The CDR3 DNA reads as TGTGCCAGCAGGGAGGTTTGGGGTCCCGTCGGGGCTTTCTTT.

This clone was recorded a few times. The gene calls are TRBV4-1 and TRBJ2-1, with TRBD2 matching over 8 bases. CDR3 length: 16 residues. Germline CDR1 and CDR2: MGHRA and YSYEKL. J was trimmed by 6 bases and V by 1 base; bases with no gene match: 8. CDR3 residues: CASSQAGGRRPNEQFF. The CDR3 DNA reads TGCGCCAGCAGCCAAGCCGGCGGGAGGAGACCCAATGAGCAGTTCTTC.

V is TRBV12-3 or TRBV12-4 and J is TRBJ2-1; D is undetermined. V was trimmed by 1 base and J by 8 bases, leaving 3 bases between them. The CDR3 length is 11 residues. CDR3 nucleotide sequence: TGTGCCAGCAGTTTAGTCGATGAGCAGTTCTTC. It yields the protein CASSLVDEQFF.

The V call is TRBV19, the J call TRBJ2-3, with 12 bases identical to TRBD2. CDR3 length equals 18 residues. Unmatched junction bases numbered 10, after V lost 5 bases and J lost 1 base. The germline CDR1 and CDR2 sequences are LNHDA and SQIVND (reference sequence). The CDR3 DNA follows: TGTGCCAGTAGTCCCCGAGGACTAGCGGGAATCGGCACAGATACGCAGTATTTT. It is translated as CASSPRGLAGIGTDTQYF.

This chain connects TRBV5-1 to TRBJ1-1; 8 bases agree with TRBD1. CDR1 SGHRS and CDR2 YFSETQ come from the germline V gene. The CDR3 totals 14 residues. The V and J ends lost 3 bases and 2 bases, in that order; junction bases with no gene match: 3. The CDR3 coding sequence is TGCGCCAGCAGCTGGGGACAGGTCAACACTGAAGCTTTCTTT. Its protein product is CASSWGQVNTEAFF.